This T cell receptor beta chain was identified in a study of Ad26.COV2.S vaccination and SARS-CoV-2 variants. Sequencing used immunoSEQ multiplex PCR; TCRdb keeps in-frame clones, though not all of them. In the table there are about 680,000 clones, about 90% of which are singletons. Treatment in this sample: some 20 received Ad26.COV2.S at low or high dose, single or two shots; roughly 5 received placebo; per-sample allocation not given. Day 63 after the first injection of vaccine or placebo was the sampling time. It was an adult aged 18-55 years in Boston who was the donor. The sequence was collected from a person aged 18-60 years who received the Ad26.COV2.S COVID-19 vaccine or a placebo. The source material was peripheral blood, sampled in a trial of Ad26.COV2.S vaccine versus placebo.

The CDR3 here is CASSQQTGRNTEAFF. In nucleotides, the CDR3 is TGTGCCAGCAGCCAACAGACAGGGAGAAACACTGAAGCTTTCTTT. V usage is TRBV3-1 (or the pseudogene TRBV3-2) and J usage is TRBJ1-1, with 7 bases matching TRBD1. After removal of 2 bases from V and 2 bases from J, the junction contained 5 bases not matched to a gene. The CDR3 is 15 residues long. Germline values: CDR1 LGHDT, CDR2 YNNKEL (reference sequence).